This T cell receptor beta chain emerged from a study of Ad26.COV2.S vaccination and SARS-CoV-2 variants. Across the study: Participant was drawn from the COV1001 Ad26.COV2.S trial arm. Intramuscularly, Ad26.COV2.S was given either once or twice, 56 days apart.

The J segment lost 5 bases and the V segment lost 0 bases, leaving 7 bases of the junction unmatched. Germline values: CDR1 KGHSH, CDR2 LQKENI. This CDR3 is built from 16 residues. The sample's treatment: around 19 received Ad26.COV2.S at low or high dose, single or two shots; about 5 received placebo; per-sample allocation not given. Specimens were obtained on day 63 following the first vaccine or placebo injection. Donation came from an adult in Boston who was aged 18-55 years. Libraries were prepared by immunoSEQ multiplex PCR; TCRdb keeps only in-frame clonotypes and omits some of them. The sample includes hundreds of thousands of clones, about 89% of them seen just once.

The source material was peripheral blood, sampled in a trial of Ad26.COV2.S vaccine versus placebo. This TCR derives from a person aged 18-65 years who received the Ad26.COV2.S COVID-19 vaccine or a placebo. The chain carries TRBV18 and TRBJ2-1; 7 bases match TRBD2. The CDR3 bases are TGTGCCAGCTCACCACCGAACGGGAGGAATAACAATGAGCAGTTCTTC. Translated: CASSPPNGRNNNEQFF.